This T cell receptor beta chain was found in a study of OX40 agonist ivuxolimab in advanced cancers. The study's findings and limits: Among T cells, CD8+ cells averaged more expanded clones than CD4+ cells.

Patients were ineligible given autoimmune disease history or systemic immunosuppression. The CDR3 runs to 12 residues. V was cut by 3 bases and J by 7 bases, with 9 bases left in between. Germline CDR1 reads PRHDT; CDR2 reads FYEKMQ (reference sequence). Only one count was recorded for this clone. Antigen specificity is unknown. Assay used: immunoSEQ multiplex PCR; TCRdb lists only in-frame clones, some missing. The sample lists approximately 90,000 clones, around 87% seen once, with about 4.6% in the top ten. The clonotype was recovered from an adult with an advanced solid tumor such as melanoma, head and neck, liver or kidney cancer. V and J are TRBV13 and TRBJ1-1; no clear D gene. This specimen was CD4+ or CD8+ T cells sorted from blood, taken in a trial of the OX40 agonist ivuxolimab. The CDR3 coding sequence is TGTGCCAGCAGCTTCGAGTACCTTGAAGCTTTCTTT. It encodes CASSFEYLEAFF.